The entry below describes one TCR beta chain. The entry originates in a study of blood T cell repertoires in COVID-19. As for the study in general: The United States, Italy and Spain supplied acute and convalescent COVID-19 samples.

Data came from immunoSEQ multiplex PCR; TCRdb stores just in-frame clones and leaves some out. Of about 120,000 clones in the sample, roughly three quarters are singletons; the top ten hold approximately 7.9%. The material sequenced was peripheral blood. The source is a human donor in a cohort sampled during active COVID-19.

CDR3 nucleotides: TGTGCCATCAGTGAATCGGGGAGGGAGGACAATGAGCAGTTCTTC. It specifies CAISESGREDNEQFF. The chain combines TRBV10-3 with TRBJ2-1; TRBD2 matches 7 bases. CDR1 and CDR2 from the germline V gene are ENHRY and SYGVKD. The V segment lost 3 bases and the J segment 5 bases; nucleotides outside the gene matches: 7. The CDR3 is 15 residues long.